The clone carrying this T cell receptor beta chain was detected only a few times. The data are from a study of blood T cell repertoires in COVID-19. In the study overall: COVID-19 samples, acute and convalescent, were from the United States, Italy and Spain. T cells, B-cell-depleted T cells, or PBMCs provided the cDNA or gDNA that served as material.

The method was immunoSEQ multiplex PCR; TCRdb's version includes in-frame clones alone and lacks a portion of them. This table holds hundreds of thousands of clones, about 89% found once. CDR3 length: 13 amino acids. Germline CDR1 GTSNPN, CDR2 SVGIG (reference sequence). The V end lost 3 bases, the J end lost 4 bases, and 10 bases lay between the germline ends. The sample taken for sequencing was peripheral blood. The chain recombines TRBV30 with TRBJ1-3, with D unresolved. This clonotype originated in a woman between 25 and 40 years old with COVID-19, enrolled during active disease. The CDR3 DNA is TGTGCCTGGAGCGGGGAATTCGGAAACACCATATATTTT. Protein: CAWSGEFGNTIYF.